The clone carrying this T cell receptor beta chain was detected a few times. The germline CDR1 and CDR2 sequences are MNHEY and SVGAGI. V was trimmed by 5 bases and J by 7 bases, leaving 15 bases between them. The CDR3 covers 14 residues. The entry originates in a study of OX40 agonist ivuxolimab in advanced cancers. Study in general: Enrolled patients in dose escalation had cancers that were hepatocellular carcinoma, melanoma, renal cell or head and neck cancer.

TCRdb keeps only in-frame clones here, not all; method: immunoSEQ multiplex PCR. The sample has 55,000 to 75,000 clones; 70% to 90% are singletons. The J gene is TRBJ1-5, the V gene TRBV6-5, with D tentatively TRBD1 (5 bases). Source: CD4+ or CD8+ T cells sorted from blood, taken in a trial of the OX40 agonist ivuxolimab. The clonotype was recovered from an adult with an advanced solid tumor such as melanoma, head and neck, liver or kidney cancer. CDR3 protein: CASSQGPGEQPQHF. The CDR3 DNA reads TGTGCCAGCAGTCAGGGACCGGGCGAGCAGCCCCAGCATTTT.